This T cell receptor (beta chain) was profiled in a study of blood T cell repertoires in COVID-19. Study at large: Spain, Italy and the United States supplied samples that represented acute and convalescent COVID-19. The cDNA or gDNA used as material had been derived from T cells, B-cell-depleted T cells, or PBMCs.

The Seattle patients joined while their infection was active and were tracked longitudinally afterward. Original handling: By means of reference gene primer amplification, nucleated cell counts were estimated. Profiling relied on immunoSEQ multiplex PCR, and the TCRdb table lists in-frame clones only, not all of them. For V, J and clone size, that table is used; D and trimming come from the DNA. The sample carries more than 150,000 clones, roughly 76% recorded once. This CDR3 region has 16 residues. V lost 6 bases to trimming and J lost 3 bases; unmatched junction nucleotides: 8. The germline gives CDR1 MNHEY, CDR2 SMNVEV (reference sequence).

The sequencing sample was made of peripheral blood. The sequence was obtained from a woman of 80 years or more with COVID-19, enrolled during active disease. The rearrangement joins TRBV27 to TRBJ1-4, with 9 bases identical to TRBD1. The CDR3 DNA sequence: TGTGCCAGCAGCTCCGGGACAGGGATATCTAATGAAAAACTGTTTTTT. It translates to CASSSGTGISNEKLFF. The full variable domain, with the rest looked up from reference TRBV27 and TRBJ1-4, is EAQVTQNPRYLITVTGKKLTVTCSQNMNHEYMSWYRQDPGLGLRQIYYSMNVEVTDKGDVPEGYKVSRKEKRNFPLILESPSPNQTSLYFCASSSGTGISNEKLFFGSGTQLSVL.